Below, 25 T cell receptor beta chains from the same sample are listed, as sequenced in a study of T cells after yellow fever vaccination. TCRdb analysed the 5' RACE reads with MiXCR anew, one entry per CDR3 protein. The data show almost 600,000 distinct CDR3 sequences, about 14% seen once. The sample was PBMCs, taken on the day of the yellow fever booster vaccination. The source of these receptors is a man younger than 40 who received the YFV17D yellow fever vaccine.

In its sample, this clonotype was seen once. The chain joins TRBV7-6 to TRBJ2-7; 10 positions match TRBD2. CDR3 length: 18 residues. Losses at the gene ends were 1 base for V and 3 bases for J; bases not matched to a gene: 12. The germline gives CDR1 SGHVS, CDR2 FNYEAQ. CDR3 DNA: TGTGCCAGCAGCTTAGTTCCTTTAACTAGCGGGAATTTCTACGAGCAGTACTTC. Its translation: CASSLVPLTSGNFYEQYF.

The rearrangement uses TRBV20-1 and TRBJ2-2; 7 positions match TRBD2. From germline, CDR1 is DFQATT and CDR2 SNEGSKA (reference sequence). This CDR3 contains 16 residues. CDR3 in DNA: TGCTGCGCACAACGTTCGGGGGAGGGCTTCACCGGGGAGCTGTTTTTT. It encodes CCAQRSGEGFTGELFF.

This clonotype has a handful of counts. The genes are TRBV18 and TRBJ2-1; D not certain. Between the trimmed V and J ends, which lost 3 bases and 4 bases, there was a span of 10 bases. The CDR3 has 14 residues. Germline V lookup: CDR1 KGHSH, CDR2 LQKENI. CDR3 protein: CASSPGSIYNEQFF. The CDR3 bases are TGTGCCAGCTCACCCGGAAGCATTTACAATGAGCAGTTCTTC.

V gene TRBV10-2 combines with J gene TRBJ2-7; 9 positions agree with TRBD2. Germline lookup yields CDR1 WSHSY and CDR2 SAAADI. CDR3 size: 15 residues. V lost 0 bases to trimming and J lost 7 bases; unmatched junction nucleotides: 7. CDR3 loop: CASSESEVAGEEQYF. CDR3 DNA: TGCGCCAGCAGTGAGTCGGAGGTAGCGGGGGAGGAGCAGTACTTC.

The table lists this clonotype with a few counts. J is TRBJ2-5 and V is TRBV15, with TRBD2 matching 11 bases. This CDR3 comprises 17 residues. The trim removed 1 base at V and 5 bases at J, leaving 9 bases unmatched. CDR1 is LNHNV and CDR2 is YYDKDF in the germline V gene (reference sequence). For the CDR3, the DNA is TGTGCCACCAGCAGAGCTAGCGGGAGGCCTCAGGTCGAGACCCAGTACTTC. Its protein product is CATSRASGRPQVETQYF. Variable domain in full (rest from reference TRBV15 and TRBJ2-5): DAMVIQNPRYQVTQFGKPVTLSCSQTLNHNVMYWYQQKSSQAPKLLFHYYDKDFNNEADTPDNFQSRRPNTSFCFLDIRSPGLGDTAMYLCATSRASGRPQVETQYFGPGTRLLVL.

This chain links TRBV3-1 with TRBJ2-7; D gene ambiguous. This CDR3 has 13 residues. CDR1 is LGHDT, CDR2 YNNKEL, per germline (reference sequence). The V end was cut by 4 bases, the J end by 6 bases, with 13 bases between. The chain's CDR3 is CASSRLSIGEQYF. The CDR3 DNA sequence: TGTGCCAGCAGCCGACTTTCTATAGGCGAGCAGTACTTC.

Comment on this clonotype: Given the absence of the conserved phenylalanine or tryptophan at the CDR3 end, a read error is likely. As DNA, the CDR3 is TGCAGTGCTAGAGGTCAGGGGGAAAGCGGTGGCTACACCGTC. This codes for CSARGQGESGGYTV. The J gene is TRBJ1-2, the V gene TRBV20-1; 7 positions match TRBD1. This CDR3 has 14 residues. J gave up 7 bases and V 1 base, and 9 bases lay outside the gene matches. In germline, CDR1 is DFQATT, CDR2 SNEGSKA (reference sequence).

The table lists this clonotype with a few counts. Here the CDR3 DNA reads TGTGCCAGCAGCGTAGCTACGAGAGGCCCAAATGAAAAACTGTTTTTT. This codes for CASSVATRGPNEKLFF. The chain joins TRBV9 to TRBJ1-4; D uncertain. Trimming removed 0 bases at V and 5 bases at J, with 14 bases between. Germline CDR1 and CDR2: SGDLS and YYNGEE. The CDR3 runs to 16 residues. Variable domain in full (rest from reference TRBV9 and TRBJ1-4): DSGVTQTPKHLITATGQRVTLRCSPRSGDLSVYWYQQSLDQGLQFLIQYYNGEERAKGNILERFSAQQFPDLHSELNLSSLELGDSALYFCASSVATRGPNEKLFFGSGTQLSVL.

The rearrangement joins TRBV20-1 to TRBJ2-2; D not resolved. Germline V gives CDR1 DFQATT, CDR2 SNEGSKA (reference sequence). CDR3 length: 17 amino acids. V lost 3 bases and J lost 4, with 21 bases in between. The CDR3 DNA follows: TGCAGTGCTAGGTTACATTCTGGTCACGGGCCCACCGGGGAGCTGTTTTTT. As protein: CSARLHSGHGPTGELFF.

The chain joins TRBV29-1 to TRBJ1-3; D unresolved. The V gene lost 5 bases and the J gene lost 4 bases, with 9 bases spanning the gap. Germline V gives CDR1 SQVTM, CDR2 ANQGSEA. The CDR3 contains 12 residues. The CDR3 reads CSVLLRGNTIYF. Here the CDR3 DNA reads TGCAGCGTTCTCCTTAGGGGAAACACCATATATTTT.

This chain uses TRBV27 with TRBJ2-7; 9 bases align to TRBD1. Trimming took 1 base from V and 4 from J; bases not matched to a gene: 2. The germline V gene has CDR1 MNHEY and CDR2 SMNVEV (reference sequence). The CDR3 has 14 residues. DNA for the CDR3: TGTGCCAGCAGTTTATACAGGGGGCAATACGAGCAGTACTTC. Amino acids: CASSLYRGQYEQYF.

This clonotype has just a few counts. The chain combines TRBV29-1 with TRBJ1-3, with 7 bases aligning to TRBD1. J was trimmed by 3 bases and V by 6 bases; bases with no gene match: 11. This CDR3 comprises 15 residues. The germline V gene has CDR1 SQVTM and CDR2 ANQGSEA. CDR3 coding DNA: TGCAGCGTCGGACTCAGACAGGGAATTGGAAACACCATATATTTT. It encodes CSVGLRQGIGNTIYF. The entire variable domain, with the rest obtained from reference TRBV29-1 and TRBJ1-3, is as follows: SAVISQKPSRDICQRGTSLTIQCQVDSQVTMMFWYRQQPGQSLTLIATANQGSEATYESGFVIDKFPISRPNLTFSTLTVSNMSPEDSSIYLCSVGLRQGIGNTIYFGEGSWLTVV.

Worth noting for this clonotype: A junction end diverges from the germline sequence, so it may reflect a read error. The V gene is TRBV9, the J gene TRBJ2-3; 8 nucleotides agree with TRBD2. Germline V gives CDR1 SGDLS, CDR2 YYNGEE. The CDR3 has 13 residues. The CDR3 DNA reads TGTGCCAGTAGCGGGGTTAGCACAGATACGCAGTGTTTT. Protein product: CASSGVSTDTQCF.

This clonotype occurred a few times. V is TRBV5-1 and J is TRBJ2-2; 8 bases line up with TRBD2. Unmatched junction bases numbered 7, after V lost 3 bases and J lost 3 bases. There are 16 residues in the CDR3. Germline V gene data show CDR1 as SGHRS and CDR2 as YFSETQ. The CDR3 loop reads CASSSGLEVYTGELFF. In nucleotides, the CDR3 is TGCGCCAGCAGCTCGGGACTAGAGGTGTACACCGGGGAGCTGTTTTTT.

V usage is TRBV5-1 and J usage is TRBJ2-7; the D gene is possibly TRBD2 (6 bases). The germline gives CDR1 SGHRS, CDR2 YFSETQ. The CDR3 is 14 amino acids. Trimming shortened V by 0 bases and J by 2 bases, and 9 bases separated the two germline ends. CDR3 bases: TGCGCCAGCAGCTTGGGGGGGGTTCCCTACGAGCAGTACTTC. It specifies CASSLGGVPYEQYF.

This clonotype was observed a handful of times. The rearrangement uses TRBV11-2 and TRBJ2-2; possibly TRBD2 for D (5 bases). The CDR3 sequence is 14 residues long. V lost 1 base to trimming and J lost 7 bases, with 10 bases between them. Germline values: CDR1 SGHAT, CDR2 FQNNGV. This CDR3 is CASSLGGSGGELFF. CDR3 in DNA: TGTGCCAGCAGCTTAGGCGGGTCAGGCGGGGAGCTGTTTTTT.

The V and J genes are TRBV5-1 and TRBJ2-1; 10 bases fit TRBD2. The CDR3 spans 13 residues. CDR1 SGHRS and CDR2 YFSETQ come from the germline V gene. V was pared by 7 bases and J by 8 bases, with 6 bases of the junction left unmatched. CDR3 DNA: TGCGCCAGCGCCCTAGCGGGAGTGGATGAGCAGTTCTTC. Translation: CASALAGVDEQFF.

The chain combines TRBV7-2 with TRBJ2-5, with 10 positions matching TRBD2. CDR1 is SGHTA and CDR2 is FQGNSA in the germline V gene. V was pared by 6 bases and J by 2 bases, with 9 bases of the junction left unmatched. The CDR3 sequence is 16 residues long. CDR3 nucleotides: TGTGCCAGCAGGTGGTCTAGCGGGAGTCAACAAGAGACCCAGTACTTC. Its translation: CASRWSSGSQQETQYF.

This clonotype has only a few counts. Here the CDR3 reads CASSQGTSKSAEQFF. The CDR3 DNA reads as TGCGCCAGCAGCCAAGGGACTTCGAAATCCGCTGAGCAGTTCTTC. The gene calls are TRBV4-3 and TRBJ2-1; TRBD2 might be the D (5 bases). The V and J ends lost 1 base and 9 bases respectively, with 16 bases between them. Germline CDR1 LGHNA, CDR2 YSLEER. This CDR3 contains 15 residues.

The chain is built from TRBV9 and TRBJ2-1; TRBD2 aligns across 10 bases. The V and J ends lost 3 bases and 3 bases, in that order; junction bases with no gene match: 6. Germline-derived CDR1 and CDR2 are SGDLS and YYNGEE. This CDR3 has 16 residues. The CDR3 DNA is TGTGCCAGCAGCGCAGAGACTAGCGGGCGCTACAATGAGCAGTTCTTC. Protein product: CASSAETSGRYNEQFF.

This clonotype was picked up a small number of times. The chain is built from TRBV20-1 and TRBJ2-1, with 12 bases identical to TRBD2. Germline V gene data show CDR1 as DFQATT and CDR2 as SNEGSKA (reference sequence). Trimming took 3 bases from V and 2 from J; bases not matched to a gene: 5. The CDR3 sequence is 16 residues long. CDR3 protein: CSASGTSGRAYNEQFF. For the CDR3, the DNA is TGCAGTGCTAGTGGGACTAGCGGGCGGGCCTACAATGAGCAGTTCTTC.

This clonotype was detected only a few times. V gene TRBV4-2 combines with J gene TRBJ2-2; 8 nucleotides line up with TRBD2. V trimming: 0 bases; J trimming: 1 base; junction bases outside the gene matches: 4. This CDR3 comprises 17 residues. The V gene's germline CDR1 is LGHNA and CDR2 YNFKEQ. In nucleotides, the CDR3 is TGTGCCAGCAGCCAAGAGGTCCTAGCGGGGAACACCGGGGAGCTGTTTTTT. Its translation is CASSQEVLAGNTGELFF.

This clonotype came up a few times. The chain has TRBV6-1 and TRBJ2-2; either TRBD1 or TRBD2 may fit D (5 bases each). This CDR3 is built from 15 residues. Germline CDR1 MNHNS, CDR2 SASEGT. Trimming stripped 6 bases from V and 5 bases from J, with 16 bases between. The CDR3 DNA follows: TGTGCCAGCAGGAGTCTCGGGGCCCCGACCGGGGAGCTGTTTTTT. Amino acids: CASRSLGAPTGELFF.

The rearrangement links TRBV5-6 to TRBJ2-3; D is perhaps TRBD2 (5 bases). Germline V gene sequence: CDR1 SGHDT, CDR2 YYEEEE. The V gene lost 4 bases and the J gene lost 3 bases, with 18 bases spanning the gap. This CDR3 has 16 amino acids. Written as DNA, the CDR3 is TGTGCCAGCAGCAGCCCGTACCCGGAGGAAACAGATACGCAGTATTTT. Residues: CASSSPYPEETDTQYF.

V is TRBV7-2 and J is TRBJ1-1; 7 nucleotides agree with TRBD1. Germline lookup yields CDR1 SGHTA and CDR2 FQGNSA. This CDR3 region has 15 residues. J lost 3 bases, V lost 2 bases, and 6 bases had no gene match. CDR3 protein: CASSLTATGDTEAFF. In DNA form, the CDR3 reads TGTGCCAGCAGCTTAACGGCAACAGGGGACACTGAAGCTTTCTTT.